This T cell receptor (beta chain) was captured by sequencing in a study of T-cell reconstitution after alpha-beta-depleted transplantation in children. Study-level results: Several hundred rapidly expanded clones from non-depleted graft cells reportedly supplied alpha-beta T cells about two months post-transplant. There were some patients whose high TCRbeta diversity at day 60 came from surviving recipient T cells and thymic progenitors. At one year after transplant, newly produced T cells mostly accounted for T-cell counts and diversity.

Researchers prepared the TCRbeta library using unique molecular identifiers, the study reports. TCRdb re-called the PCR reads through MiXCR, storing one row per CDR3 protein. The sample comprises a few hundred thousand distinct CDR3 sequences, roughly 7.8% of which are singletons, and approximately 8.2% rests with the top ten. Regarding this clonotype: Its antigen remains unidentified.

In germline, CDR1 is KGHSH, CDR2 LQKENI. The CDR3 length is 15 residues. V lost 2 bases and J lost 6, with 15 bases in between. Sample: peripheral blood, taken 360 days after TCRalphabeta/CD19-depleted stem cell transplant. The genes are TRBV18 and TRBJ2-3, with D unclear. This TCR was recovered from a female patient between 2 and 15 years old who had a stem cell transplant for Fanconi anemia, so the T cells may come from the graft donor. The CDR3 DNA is TGTGCCAGCTCACCAGGGATGTCGAGCAGTGATACGCAGTATTTT. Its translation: CASSPGMSSSDTQYF.